What follows are 28 T cell receptor beta chains derived from one specimen sequenced in a study of blood T cell repertoires in COVID-19. Sequenced by immunoSEQ multiplex PCR; TCRdb stores in-frame clones only, minus some. The sample consists of about 220,000 clones, approximately 85% of them appearing once. The sample taken for sequencing was peripheral blood. Source of these receptors: an older woman with COVID-19, enrolled during active disease.

The V call is TRBV3-1 (or the pseudogene TRBV3-2), the J call TRBJ1-1; a weak D match, TRBD1 (6 bases). The CDR3 totals 14 residues. Trimming cost V 6 bases and J 2 bases, with 13 bases left between them. Germline lookup yields CDR1 LGHDT and CDR2 YNNKEL (reference sequence). The DNA for the CDR3 is TGTGCCAGCAGTTTATACAGGGAAAACACTGAAGCTTTCTTT. It yields the protein CASSLYRENTEAFF.

CDR3: CASSQGQGDTEAFF. The CDR3 bases are TGTGCCAGCAGCCAAGGACAGGGTGACACTGAAGCTTTCTTT. This chain links TRBV5-4 with TRBJ1-1; the match to TRBD1 covers 8 bases. The V and J ends lost 4 bases and 3 bases, in that order; junction bases with no gene match: 5. Germline assignment: CDR1 SGHNT and CDR2 YYREEE (reference sequence). The CDR3 is made up of 14 amino acids. Combining the CDR3 with reference TRBV5-4 and TRBJ1-1 gives the whole variable domain ETGVTQSPTHLIKTRGQQVTLRCSSQSGHNTVSWYQQALGQGPQFIFQYYREEENGRGNFPPRFSGLQFPNYSSELNVNALELDDSALYLCASSQGQGDTEAFFGQGTRLTVV.

V gene TRBV30 combines with J gene TRBJ2-7; 9 bases agree with TRBD1. CDR3 length: 14 residues. V was pared by 1 base and J by 4 bases, with 5 bases of the junction left unmatched. CDR1 GTSNPN and CDR2 SVGIG come from the germline V gene (reference sequence). This CDR3 reads CAWSDGQGTYEQYF. The CDR3 bases are TGTGCCTGGAGTGACGGACAGGGGACTTACGAGCAGTACTTC.

The V gene is TRBV6-5, the J gene TRBJ2-7; a weak D match, TRBD1 (5 bases). With 8 bases removed from V and 6 bases from J, the gap between germline ends came to 20 bases. CDR3 length: 14 residues. Per germline, CDR1 MNHEY and CDR2 SVGAGI. The DNA for the CDR3 is TGTGCCAGCTGGACACGTAAGGGGCAGGGCGAGCAGTACTTC. This gives the protein CASWTRKGQGEQYF.

This clone was observed a handful of times. J is TRBJ1-1 and V is TRBV29-1, with a possible D match to TRBD1 (5 bases). The CDR3 spans 11 residues. Between the trimmed V and J ends, which lost 6 bases and 10 bases, there was a span of 15 bases. The germline gives CDR1 SQVTM, CDR2 ANQGSEA. The CDR3 reads CSVGEGQGAFF. DNA for the CDR3: TGCAGCGTGGGGGAGGGGCAGGGAGCTTTCTTT.

V and J are TRBV28 and TRBJ2-7, with D possibly being TRBD2 (7 bases). This CDR3 is 14 amino acids long. V was trimmed by 7 bases and J by 6 bases, leaving 19 bases between them. The germline V gene has CDR1 MDHEN and CDR2 SYDVKM. CDR3 in amino acids: CASTLGGASFEQYF. The CDR3 DNA is TGTGCCAGCACCCTTGGGGGGGCCTCGTTCGAGCAGTACTTC.

The chain employs TRBV10-2 and TRBJ1-4; 8 positions agree with TRBD1. The CDR3 runs 16 residues. With V trimmed by 4 bases and J by 6 bases, 10 bases remained unmatched. CDR1 WSHSY and CDR2 SAAADI come from the germline V gene. The CDR3, as DNA: TGCGCCAGCAGTGGTTCGCCAGGGGGCGCGGATGAAAAACTGTTTTTT. Its protein product is CASSGSPGGADEKLFF.

The chain recombines TRBV5-1 with TRBJ2-5; 10 bases map to TRBD1. Trimming removed 0 bases from V and 1 base from J; junction bases left unmatched: 3. Germline V lookup: CDR1 SGHRS, CDR2 YFSETQ. This CDR3 region has 16 residues. The CDR3 coding sequence is TGCGCCAGCAGCTTGGCTCGGACAGGGGGCCAAGAGACCCAGTACTTC. It encodes CASSLARTGGQETQYF. Combining the CDR3 with reference TRBV5-1 and TRBJ2-5 gives the whole variable domain KAGVTQTPRYLIKTRGQQVTLSCSPISGHRSVSWYQQTPGQGLQFLFEYFSETQRNKGNFPGRFSGRQFSNSRSEMNVSTLELGDSALYLCASSLARTGGQETQYFGPGTRLLVL.

This sequence joins TRBV25-1 and TRBJ1-2; D gene unclear. CDR1 and CDR2 (germline): MGHDK, SYGVNS. The CDR3 loop spans 15 amino acids. The V end lost 0 bases, the J end lost 6 bases, and 14 bases lay between the germline ends. The CDR3 protein is CASSEYAGGGDGYTF. For the CDR3, the DNA is TGTGCCAGCAGTGAATACGCAGGAGGAGGAGATGGCTACACCTTC.

The chain combines TRBV5-1 with TRBJ2-5, with a tentative D call TRBD1 (6 bases). Germline V gives CDR1 SGHRS, CDR2 YFSETQ. V lost 0 bases, J lost 5 bases, and 11 bases lay in between. There are 14 residues in the CDR3. The DNA for the CDR3 is TGCGCCAGCAGCTTGGCCCAGGGGCCGGAGACCCAGTACTTC. Protein: CASSLAQGPETQYF.

The chain carries TRBV18 and TRBJ2-4; 7 bases match TRBD2. Germline CDR1 reads KGHSH; CDR2 reads LQKENI. This CDR3 has 14 residues. Trimming removed 1 base from V and 8 bases from J; junction bases left unmatched: 5. Here the CDR3 reads CASSPRAGEHIQYF. DNA of the CDR3: TGTGCCAGCTCACCACGGGCGGGAGAGCACATTCAGTACTTC.

This clone was seen only a few times. J is TRBJ2-7 and V is TRBV5-1; 9 bases align to TRBD2. CDR3 length equals 15 residues. The V and J ends lost 1 base and 4 bases, in that order; junction bases with no gene match: 6. Per the germline V gene, CDR1 is SGHRS and CDR2 is YFSETQ. The CDR3 protein is CASSLSVAGDYEQYF. CDR3 nucleotide sequence: TGCGCCAGCAGCTTGTCGGTAGCGGGAGATTACGAGCAGTACTTC.

Note on this clone: Additional DNA sequences in this sample encode the identical CDR3. The rearrangement joins TRBV9 to TRBJ1-3; D possibly corresponds to TRBD1 (5 bases). The CDR3 has 16 residues. CDR1 and CDR2 from the germline V gene are SGDLS and YYNGEE. Trimming removed 4 bases from V and 0 bases from J, with 14 bases in between. The CDR3: CASSPRGDPSGNTIYF. CDR3 bases: TGTGCCAGCAGCCCCCGGGGGGACCCCTCTGGAAACACCATATATTTT.

The rearrangement uses TRBV28 and TRBJ1-5; D is ambiguous. Per germline, CDR1 MDHEN and CDR2 SYDVKM. This CDR3 has 16 residues. V lost 2 bases and J 4 bases, leaving 15 bases between the germline ends. The CDR3 loop is CASSLRVLAGNQPQHF. CDR3 bases: TGTGCCAGCAGTTTAAGGGTGTTGGCGGGAAATCAGCCCCAGCATTTT.

For the CDR3, the DNA is TGCGCCAGCAGCTTGGAAGGGACATCGGGGACTGAAGCTTTCTTT. It yields the protein CASSLEGTSGTEAFF. This chain uses TRBV5-1 with TRBJ1-1; a weak D match, TRBD1 (6 bases). This CDR3 is built from 15 residues. Between the trimmed V and J ends, which lost 0 bases and 5 bases, there was a span of 14 bases. CDR1 SGHRS and CDR2 YFSETQ come from the germline V gene. The full variable domain, completed using reference TRBV5-1 and TRBJ1-1, is KAGVTQTPRYLIKTRGQQVTLSCSPISGHRSVSWYQQTPGQGLQFLFEYFSETQRNKGNFPGRFSGRQFSNSRSEMNVSTLELGDSALYLCASSLEGTSGTEAFFGQGTRLTVV.

The V call is TRBV5-6, the J call TRBJ2-3; 7 bases align to TRBD1. V dropped 4 bases and J dropped 2; count of bases not matched to a gene: 7. CDR3 length: 15 residues. The V gene's germline CDR1 is SGHDT and CDR2 YYEEEE. The DNA for the CDR3 is TGTGCCAGCAGCGCGGACAGGAAATTCACAGATACGCAGTATTTT. Translating it yields CASSADRKFTDTQYF.

The gene calls are TRBV6-2 or TRBV6-3 and TRBJ1-5; D may be TRBD1 (6 bases). Germline loops: CDR1 MNHEY, CDR2 SVGEGT. With 2 bases removed from V and 7 bases from J, the gap between germline ends came to 18 bases. The CDR3 extends over 16 amino acids. As DNA, the CDR3 is TGTGCCAGCAGTTACGCAACAGGGAATGTGGGACAGCCCCAGCATTTT. Its translation is CASSYATGNVGQPQHF.

The J gene is TRBJ2-4, the V gene TRBV29-1; D might be TRBD1 (5 bases). V shed 7 bases and J shed 8 bases, with 12 bases lying between them. This CDR3 has 11 residues. Germline lookup yields CDR1 SQVTM and CDR2 ANQGSEA. The DNA for the CDR3 is TGCAGCGGCGGACACGCGGACATTCAGTACTTC. Protein: CSGGHADIQYF.

The sample holds one count of this clone. V and J are TRBV7-9 and TRBJ1-2; D uncertain. V lost 1 base and J 8 bases, leaving 11 bases between the germline ends. Germline V CDR1 and CDR2: SEHNR, FQNEAQ (reference sequence). The CDR3 contains 13 residues. The DNA for the CDR3 is TGTGCCAGCAGCTTAGGGGCAATTTCGGGCTACACCTTC. Protein: CASSLGAISGYTF. Full variable domain (remainder filled in from reference TRBV7-9 and TRBJ1-2): DTGVSQNPRHKITKRGQNVTFRCDPISEHNRLYWYRQTLGQGPEFLTYFQNEAQLEKSRLLSDRFSAERPKGSFSTLEIQRTEQGDSAMYLCASSLGAISGYTFGSGTRLTVV.

The rearrangement joins TRBV24-1 to TRBJ2-3; 8 positions agree with TRBD1. Germline V gives CDR1 KGHDR, CDR2 SFDVKD. V was pared by 6 bases and J by 0 bases, with 4 bases of the junction left unmatched. There are 15 residues in the CDR3. The CDR3 sequence is CATSYGQGSTDTQYF. In nucleotides, the CDR3 is TGTGCCACCAGTTATGGACAGGGAAGCACAGATACGCAGTATTTT.

The table lists this clone with a few counts. The J gene is TRBJ1-1, the V gene TRBV21-1. TRBV21-1 is classified as a pseudogene. The CDR3 loop spans 15 amino acids. The CDR3 loop is CASSERREMNTEAFF. In DNA, the CDR3 is TGTGCCAGCAGCGAAAGACGGGAAATGAACACTGAAGCTTTCTTT.

A few counts support this clone. V gene TRBV5-4 combines with J gene TRBJ1-1; TRBD1 matches 10 bases. V gave up 7 bases and J gave up 2 bases; unmatched junction bases: 8. This CDR3 spans 15 amino acids. Germline assignment: CDR1 SGHNT and CDR2 YYREEE (reference sequence). CDR3 amino acids: CASQSGQGRNTEAFF. In nucleotides, the CDR3 is TGTGCCAGCCAATCGGGACAGGGGAGAAACACTGAAGCTTTCTTT.

The J gene is TRBJ2-2, the V gene TRBV7-2; TRBD1 matches at 9 bases. With V trimmed by 5 bases and J by 1 base, 8 bases remained unmatched. The germline V gene encodes CDR1 SGHTA and CDR2 FQGNSA. CDR3 length equals 17 residues. The CDR3 nucleotides read TGTGCCAGCAGCACAGAGACAGGGGGAAGGAACACCGGGGAGCTGTTTTTT. Translated, it gives CASSTETGGRNTGELFF.

This chain joins TRBV15 and TRBJ1-2; tentative D call: TRBD1 (5 bases). The CDR3 sequence is 12 residues long. Germline values: CDR1 LNHNV, CDR2 YYDKDF (reference sequence). V lost 1 base, J lost 6 bases, and 6 bases lay in between. Written as DNA, the CDR3 is TGTGCCACCAGCAGAGGGGGGGATGGCTACACCTTC. This gives the protein CATSRGGDGYTF.

Remarks on this clone: Sequence at one end of the junction differs from germline and may be a read error. This chain joins TRBV30 and TRBJ2-3; 8 nucleotides match TRBD1. Germline CDR1 GTSNPN, CDR2 SVGIG (reference sequence). CDR3 length: 15 amino acids. CDR3 DNA: TGTGCCTGGACTAACACGGGGTCGGGGACAGGTACGCAGTATTTT. Its protein product is CAWTNTGSGTGTQYF.

This clone was recorded a few times. The chain uses TRBV30 and TRBJ2-7; TRBD2 aligns across 8 bases. This CDR3 region has 12 residues. The germline V gene encodes CDR1 GTSNPN and CDR2 SVGIG (reference sequence). The V segment lost 0 bases and the J segment 5 bases; nucleotides outside the gene matches: 0. The CDR3 sequence is CAWSVAGDEQYF. DNA for the CDR3: TGTGCCTGGAGTGTAGCGGGGGACGAGCAGTACTTC.

V usage is TRBV19 and J usage is TRBJ1-4; D is possibly TRBD1 (6 bases). The CDR3 extends over 14 amino acids. In germline, CDR1 is LNHDA, CDR2 SQIVND (reference sequence). The V gene lost 1 base and the J gene lost 4 bases, with 7 bases spanning the gap. The CDR3 region has the DNA TGTGCCAGTAGTATAGGGACAGATAATGAAAAACTGTTTTTT. Encoded protein: CASSIGTDNEKLFF.

The V and J genes are TRBV28 and TRBJ2-7, with D possibly TRBD1 on 6 matching bases. The CDR3 is 14 amino acids. CDR1 and CDR2 (germline): MDHEN, SYDVKM. V was cut by 5 bases and J by 3 bases, with 14 bases left in between. For the CDR3, the DNA is TGTGCCAGCAGTAAGACAGGTGGCCTCTACGAGCAGTACTTC. Its translation: CASSKTGGLYEQYF. Variable domain in full (rest from reference TRBV28 and TRBJ2-7): DVKVTQSSRYLVKRTGEKVFLECVQDMDHENMFWYRQDPGLGLRLIYFSYDVKMKEKGDIPEGYSVSREKKERFSLILESASTNQTSMYLCASSKTGGLYEQYFGPGTRLTVT.